Below, 22 T cell receptor beta chains from the same sample are listed, as sequenced in a study of cytomegalovirus exposure and HLA in healthy donors. Primers included in the PCR were 60 Vbeta and 13 Jbeta primers. Assay: immunoSEQ multiplex PCR; the TCRdb copy retains only in-frame clones and omits some. The data show 110,000 to 150,000 clones, 75% to 80% seen once. Sequencing was carried out using PBMCs. The source of these receptors is a male donor in good health and CMV-seronegative.

A single count supports this clone. This chain connects TRBV25-1 to TRBJ2-2; 12 nucleotides agree with TRBD1. V lost 6 bases to trimming and J lost 6 bases; unmatched junction nucleotides: 5. The CDR3 covers 15 residues. The germline V gene has CDR1 MGHDK and CDR2 SYGVNS. The CDR3 region has the DNA TGTGCCAGCAGGCCGGGACAGGGGGCATCCGGGGAGCTGTTTTTT. Translation: CASRPGQGASGELFF.

The V and J genes are TRBV6-4 and TRBJ2-3, with TRBD2 matching over 9 bases. Germline CDR1 MRHNA, CDR2 SNTAGT. J gave up 3 bases and V 3 bases, and 7 bases lay outside the gene matches. This CDR3 spans 16 amino acids. CDR3 DNA sequence: TGTGCCAGCAGTGAACTTAGCGGGAGTGGAACAGATACGCAGTATTTT. Its translation is CASSELSGSGTDTQYF.

The chain uses TRBV6-1 and TRBJ2-7; D possibly corresponds to TRBD1 (6 bases). Germline CDR1 and CDR2: MNHNS and SASEGT. This CDR3 region has 14 residues. V lost 7 bases and J 6 bases, leaving 19 bases between the germline ends. The CDR3 here is CASKTGQVVGEQYF. The CDR3 nucleotides are TGTGCCAGCAAAACAGGGCAGGTGGTAGGCGAGCAGTACTTC.

The chain has TRBV19 and TRBJ1-6, with TRBD1 as a possible D gene (6 bases). The CDR3 has 14 residues. CDR1 and CDR2 from the germline V gene are LNHDA and SQIVND (reference sequence). Trimming left V 6 bases short and J 10 bases short, with 16 bases between. CDR3 DNA sequence: TGTGCCAGTAGCCTAATGCAGGGGCACTCACCCCTCCACTTT. As protein: CASSLMQGHSPLHF.

J is TRBJ2-3 and V is TRBV5-8; tentatively, D is TRBD2 (5 bases). This CDR3 has 16 residues. Germline V CDR1 and CDR2: SGHTS, YDEGEE. Trimming removed 5 bases at V and 2 bases at J, with 18 bases between. The CDR3, as DNA: TGTGCCAGCAGTTCGCCTAGCATCGATCCCACAGATACGCAGTATTTT. It yields the protein CASSSPSIDPTDTQYF.

This chain links TRBV5-1 with TRBJ2-7; 9 nucleotides agree with TRBD2. This CDR3 spans 15 amino acids. V shed 2 bases, J shed 4 bases, and the junction held 7 bases outside the gene matches. Germline assignment: CDR1 SGHRS and CDR2 YFSETQ. The CDR3 loop is CASSLGASGIYEQYF. The CDR3 DNA reads as TGCGCCAGCAGCTTAGGGGCTAGCGGGATTTACGAGCAGTACTTC.

This clone was recorded only once. This sequence joins TRBV7-9 and TRBJ2-7, with D possibly matching TRBD2 (6 bases). Per the germline V gene, CDR1 is SEHNR and CDR2 is FQNEAQ (reference sequence). The CDR3 sequence is 13 residues long. Trimming pared 5 bases from V and 2 bases from J, leaving 10 bases between. CDR3 protein: CASSPSVTYEQYF. For the CDR3, the DNA is TGTGCCAGCAGCCCTAGCGTTACCTACGAGCAGTACTTC.

In this sample, this clone turned up a few times. The chain couples TRBV5-1 to TRBJ1-1; no definite D call. Per germline, CDR1 SGHRS and CDR2 YFSETQ. V lost 0 bases to trimming and J lost 2 bases, with 5 bases between them. The CDR3 totals 13 residues. DNA for the CDR3: TGCGCCAGCAGCTTGGAACTTAACACTGAAGCTTTCTTT. Amino acid sequence: CASSLELNTEAFF.

This clone was recorded a few times. This rearrangement joins TRBV6-4 to TRBJ2-3; 9 bases match TRBD1. The CDR3 has 15 residues. Germline lookup yields CDR1 MRHNA and CDR2 SNTAGT. V was clipped by 2 bases and J by 0 bases; unmatched bases: 0. The CDR3 DNA follows: TGTGCCAGCAGTGACGGACAGGGGAGCACAGATACGCAGTATTTT. Translated, it gives CASSDGQGSTDTQYF.

The chain joins TRBV6-5 to TRBJ1-2, with a tentative D call TRBD1 (6 bases). The ends were cut back, 2 bases at V and 8 bases at J, with 9 bases in the middle. Germline CDR1 reads MNHEY; CDR2 reads SVGAGI. The CDR3 is 12 amino acids. CDR3: CASSYGGQGYTF. The CDR3 bases are TGTGCCAGCAGTTACGGGGGCCAGGGCTACACCTTC.

V is TRBV27 and J is TRBJ2-3; no reliable D call. The length of the CDR3 is 11 residues. Trimming stripped 3 bases from V and 6 bases from J, with 4 bases between. Germline V gene lookup returns CDR1 MNHEY and CDR2 SMNVEV (reference sequence). The CDR3 spells CASSFRDTQYF. CDR3 DNA sequence: TGTGCCAGCAGTTTTCGGGATACGCAGTATTTT.

The rearrangement links TRBV11-3 to TRBJ2-7, with a weak D call TRBD1 (6 bases). The V end was cut by 5 bases, the J end by 0 bases, with 11 bases between. CDR1 and CDR2 from the germline V gene are SGHNT and YENEEA. The CDR3 contains 14 residues. As DNA, the CDR3 is TGTGCCAGCAGCCCTGCAGGGGACTCCTACGAGCAGTACTTC. As protein: CASSPAGDSYEQYF.

The chain has TRBV27 and TRBJ2-7, with 8 nucleotides matching TRBD2. The germline gives CDR1 MNHEY, CDR2 SMNVEV (reference sequence). CDR3 length: 14 amino acids. Germline trimming cut 8 bases from V and 3 bases from J; bases unmatched to any gene: 9. CDR3 nucleotides: TGTGCCAGCGTCCCCGCGGGGGGTCGCTACGAGCAGTACTTC. Protein: CASVPAGGRYEQYF.

V is TRBV18 and J is TRBJ2-1, with TRBD2 matching over 9 bases. Germline assignment: CDR1 KGHSH and CDR2 LQKENI. The CDR3 has 17 residues. V lost 6 bases to trimming and J lost 7 bases; unmatched junction nucleotides: 16. CDR3 in amino acids: CASSRGASGMALNEQFF. DNA of the CDR3: TGTGCCAGCTCTCGGGGGGCTAGCGGGATGGCATTAAATGAGCAGTTCTTC.

The V call is TRBV5-4, the J call TRBJ2-2, with 7 bases aligning to TRBD2. V was pared by 4 bases and J by 4 bases, with 10 bases of the junction left unmatched. The CDR3 has 16 amino acids. The germline CDR1 and CDR2 sequences are SGHNT and YYREEE (reference sequence). CDR3: CASSGVGGYGTGELFF. The CDR3 DNA sequence: TGTGCCAGCAGCGGGGTGGGGGGGTATGGCACCGGGGAGCTGTTTTTT.

The chain uses TRBV10-1 and TRBJ1-1; 8 positions agree with TRBD1. The CDR3 runs to 15 residues. Germline trimming cut 4 bases from V and 2 bases from J; bases unmatched to any gene: 6. Germline CDR1 WNHNN, CDR2 SYGVQD (reference sequence). In DNA form, the CDR3 reads TGCGCCAGCAGTGCCTCTGGGACAGGCAACACTGAAGCTTTCTTT. Protein product: CASSASGTGNTEAFF.

The chain combines TRBV11-2 with TRBJ1-2; 8 bases are a match to TRBD1. Germline V CDR1 and CDR2: SGHAT, FQNNGV. V shed 5 bases, J shed 5 bases, and the junction held 4 bases outside the gene matches. CDR3 length equals 13 residues. The CDR3 reads CASSLTGAYGYTF. CDR3 nucleotides: TGTGCCAGCAGCCTGACAGGGGCATATGGCTACACCTTC. Full variable domain (outside the CDR3, taken from reference TRBV11-2 and TRBJ1-2): EAGVAQSPRYKIIEKRQSVAFWCNPISGHATLYWYQQILGQGPKLLIQFQNNGVVDDSQLPKDRFSAERLKGVDSTLKIQPAKLEDSAVYLCASSLTGAYGYTFGSGTRLTVV.

This clone was seen a single time. The rearrangement uses TRBV12-5 and TRBJ2-1, with 8 bases lining up with TRBD1. CDR3 length: 15 amino acids. CDR1 is LGHNT, CDR2 FRNRAP, per germline. Trimming cost V 2 bases and J 4 bases; bases outside gene matches: 4. As DNA, the CDR3 is TGTGCTAGTGGTTTGACTCGGGACAGGTACAATGAGCAGTTCTTC. As protein: CASGLTRDRYNEQFF.

The chain carries TRBV4-2 and TRBJ1-2; TRBD1 matches 7 bases. Germline V lookup: CDR1 LGHNA, CDR2 YNFKEQ. CDR3 length: 14 amino acids. The trim removed 1 base at V and 8 bases at J, leaving 7 bases unmatched. In DNA, the CDR3 is TGTGCCAGCAGCCAAGGGGACAGTCAAAGGGGCTACACCTTC. It codes for CASSQGDSQRGYTF.

The gene calls are TRBV2 and TRBJ2-1; 9 bases are a match to TRBD2. Germline loops: CDR1 SNHLY, CDR2 FYNNEI. The CDR3 runs to 15 residues. J gave up 5 bases and V 8 bases, and 10 bases lay outside the gene matches. Here the CDR3 DNA reads TGTGCCAGCGGAGGTAGGGCTAGCGGGAACAATGAGCAGTTCTTC. This gives the protein CASGGRASGNNEQFF.

For this clone: The same CDR3 is also encoded by other DNA sequences in this sample. The gene calls are TRBV10-3 and TRBJ2-5; TRBD2 is a possible D gene (5 bases). The DNA end is more similar to TRBJ2-7, so the J call may be wrong. CDR1 ENHRY and CDR2 SYGVKD come from the germline V gene. The CDR3 consists of 14 residues. In DNA, the CDR3 is TGTGCCATCAGTGACCGGGGAGACTCCTACGAGCAGTACTTC. This encodes CAISDRGDSYEQYF.

This clone was detected only once. V is TRBV5-4 and J is TRBJ2-5, with D possibly TRBD1 on 6 matching bases. Trimming pared 4 bases from V and 2 bases from J, leaving 15 bases between. The CDR3 has 15 residues. CDR1 and CDR2 (germline): SGHNT, YYREEE (reference sequence). The CDR3 reads CASSRATGPQETQYF. The CDR3 nucleotides read TGTGCCAGCAGCCGAGCCACAGGGCCTCAAGAGACCCAGTACTTC.